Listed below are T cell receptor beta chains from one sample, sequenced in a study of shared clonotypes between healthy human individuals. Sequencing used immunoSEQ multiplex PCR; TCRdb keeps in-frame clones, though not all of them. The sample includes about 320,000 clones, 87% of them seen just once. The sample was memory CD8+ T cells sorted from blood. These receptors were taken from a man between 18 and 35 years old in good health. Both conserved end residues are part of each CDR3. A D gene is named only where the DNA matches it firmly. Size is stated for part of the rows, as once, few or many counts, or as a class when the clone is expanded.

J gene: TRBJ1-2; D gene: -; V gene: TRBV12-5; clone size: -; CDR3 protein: CASGLETDLLYGYTF; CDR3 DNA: TGTGCTAGTGGTTTGGAGACAGACTTGCTATATGGCTACACCTTC
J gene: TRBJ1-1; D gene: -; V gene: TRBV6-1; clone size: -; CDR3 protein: CASSDVLETGREAFF; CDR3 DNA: TGTGCCAGCAGCGACGTACTCGAAACGGGCCGAGAAGCTTTCTTT
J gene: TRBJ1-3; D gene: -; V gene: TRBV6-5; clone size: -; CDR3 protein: CASSAVSGNTIYF; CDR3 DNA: TGTGCCAGCAGCGCGGTCTCCGGAAACACCATATATTTT
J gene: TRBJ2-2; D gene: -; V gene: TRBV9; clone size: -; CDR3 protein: CASSPEGRGTGELFF; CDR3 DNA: TGTGCCAGCAGCCCAGAGGGAAGGGGAACCGGGGAGCTGTTTTTT
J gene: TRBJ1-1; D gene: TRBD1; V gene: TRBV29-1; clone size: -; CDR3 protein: CSVEEGLGQGLLNTEAFF; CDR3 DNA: TGCAGCGTTGAAGAGGGTCTGGGACAGGGACTGCTGAACACTGAAGCTTTCTTT
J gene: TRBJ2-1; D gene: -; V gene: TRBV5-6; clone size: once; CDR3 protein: CASSISYNEQFF; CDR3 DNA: TGTGCCAGCAGCATCTCCTACAATGAGCAGTTCTTC
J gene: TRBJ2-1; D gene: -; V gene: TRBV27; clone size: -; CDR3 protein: CASSFWRGSSYNEQFF; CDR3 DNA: TGTGCCAGCAGTTTCTGGCGGGGCAGCTCCTACAATGAGCAGTTCTTC
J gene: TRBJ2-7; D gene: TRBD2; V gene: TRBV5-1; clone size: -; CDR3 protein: CASSLAGVSYEQYF; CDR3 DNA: TGCGCCAGCAGTTTAGCGGGGGTCTCCTACGAGCAGTACTTC
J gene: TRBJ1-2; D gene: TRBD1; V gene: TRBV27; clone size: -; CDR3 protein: CATAIGTGATSGRGYTF; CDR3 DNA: TGTGCCACTGCGATTGGGACAGGGGCCACATCCGGACGGGGCTACACCTTC
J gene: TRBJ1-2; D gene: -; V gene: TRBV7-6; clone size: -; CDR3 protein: CASSLAAEGLGGYTF; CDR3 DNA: TGTGCCAGCAGCTTAGCGGCCGAGGGTCTTGGTGGCTACACCTTC
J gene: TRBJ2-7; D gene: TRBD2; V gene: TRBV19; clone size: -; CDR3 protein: CASPGTSEDYEQYF; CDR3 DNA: TGTGCCAGCCCCGGGACTAGCGAGGACTACGAGCAGTACTTC
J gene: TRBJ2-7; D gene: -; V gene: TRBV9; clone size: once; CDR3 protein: CASSPAGRASYEQYF; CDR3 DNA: TGTGCCAGCAGCCCCGCCGGACGGGCCTCCTACGAGCAGTACTTC
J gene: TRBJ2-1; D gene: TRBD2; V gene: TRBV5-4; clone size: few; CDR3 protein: CASSFMLAGVSYNEQFF; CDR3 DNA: TGTGCCAGCAGCTTTATGCTAGCGGGAGTAAGCTACAATGAGCAGTTCTTC
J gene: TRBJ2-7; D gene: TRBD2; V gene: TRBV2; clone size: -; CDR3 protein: CASRPTSTHYEQYF; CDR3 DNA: TGTGCCAGCAGACCGACTAGCACCCACTACGAGCAGTACTTC
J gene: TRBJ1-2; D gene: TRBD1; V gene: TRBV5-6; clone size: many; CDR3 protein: CASNQQGSYGYTF; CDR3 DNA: TGTGCCAGCAACCAACAGGGGTCCTATGGCTACACCTTC
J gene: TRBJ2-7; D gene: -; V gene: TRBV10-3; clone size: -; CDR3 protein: CAISESGSAAYEQYF; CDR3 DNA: TGTGCCATCAGTGAGTCGGGTTCTGCGGCCTACGAGCAGTACTTC
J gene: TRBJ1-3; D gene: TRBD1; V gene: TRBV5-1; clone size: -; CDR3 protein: CASSTGQGASGNTIYF; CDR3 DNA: TGCGCCAGCAGCACAGGACAGGGGGCTAGTGGAAACACCATATATTTT
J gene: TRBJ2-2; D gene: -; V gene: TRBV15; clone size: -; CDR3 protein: CATSRDRNTGELFF; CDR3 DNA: TGTGCCACCAGCAGAGATCGTAACACCGGGGAGCTGTTTTTT
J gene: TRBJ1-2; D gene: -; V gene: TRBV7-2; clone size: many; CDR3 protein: CASSLAQGNYGYTF; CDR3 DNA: TGTGCCAGCAGCTTAGCCCAGGGAAACTATGGCTACACCTTC
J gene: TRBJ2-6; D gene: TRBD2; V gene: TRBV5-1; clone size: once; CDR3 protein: CASSPQLAGGPGANVLTF; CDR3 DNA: TGCGCCAGCAGCCCCCAACTAGCGGGGGGGCCTGGGGCCAACGTCCTGACTTTC
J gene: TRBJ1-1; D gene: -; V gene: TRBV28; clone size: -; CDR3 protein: CASSLRNTEAFF; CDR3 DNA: TGTGCCAGCAGTTTAAGGAACACTGAAGCTTTCTTT
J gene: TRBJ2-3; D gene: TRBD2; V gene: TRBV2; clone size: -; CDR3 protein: CASSDGLAGLTDTQYF; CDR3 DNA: TGTGCCAGCAGTGATGGACTAGCGGGTCTTACAGATACGCAGTATTTT
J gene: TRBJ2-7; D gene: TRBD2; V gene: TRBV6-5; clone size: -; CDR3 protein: CASSYSGASYEQYF; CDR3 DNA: TGTGCCAGCAGTTATAGCGGGGCCTCCTACGAGCAGTACTTC
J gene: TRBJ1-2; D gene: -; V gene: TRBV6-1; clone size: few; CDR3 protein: CASTPWAGDSYGYTF; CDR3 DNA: TGTGCCAGCACCCCATGGGCAGGGGATTCGTATGGCTACACCTTC
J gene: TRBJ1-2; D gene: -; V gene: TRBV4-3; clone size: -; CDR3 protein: CASSPSMGRSYGYTF; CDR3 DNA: TGCGCCAGCAGCCCCTCGATGGGAAGATCCTATGGCTACACCTTC
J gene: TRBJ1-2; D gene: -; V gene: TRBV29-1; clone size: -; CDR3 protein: CSVSGLNYGYTF; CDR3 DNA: TGCAGCGTTTCAGGGTTGAACTATGGCTACACCTTC
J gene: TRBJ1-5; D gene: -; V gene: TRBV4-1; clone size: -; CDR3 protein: CASSQFGNQPQHF; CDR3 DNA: TGCGCCAGCAGCCAATTTGGGAATCAGCCCCAGCATTTT